Following are 16 T cell receptor beta chains from one sample sequenced in a study of OX40 agonist ivuxolimab in advanced cancers. Library construction relied on the immunoSEQ multiplex PCR assay. As stored in TCRdb, this immuneACCESS dataset retains in-frame rearrangements with V and J assigned. A fraction of the clones does not appear; measured against another copy, unresolved V genes explain less than half of the discrepancy, and the remainder lacks a known reason. In all, the sample holds 40,000 to 60,000 clones, and 90% to 95% of those were seen once. The ten largest account for around 26% of the sample. The material sequenced was CD4+ or CD8+ T cells sorted from blood, taken in a trial of the OX40 agonist ivuxolimab. These receptors came from an adult with an advanced solid tumor such as melanoma, head and neck, liver or kidney cancer.

The V gene is TRBV6-6, the J gene TRBJ2-2; D is unresolved. With 4 bases removed from V and 1 base from J, the gap between germline ends came to 1 base. The CDR3 is made up of 12 amino acids. In germline, CDR1 is MNHNY, CDR2 SVGAGI (reference sequence). The CDR3 sequence: CASSLNTGELFF. The CDR3 DNA reads TGTGCCAGCAGTTTGAACACCGGGGAGCTGTTTTTT.

In DNA form, the CDR3 reads TGTGCCAGCAGCGCCGCCCCGGACCAGCAGTTCTTC. Its translation: CASSAAPDQQFF. The V gene is TRBV9, the J gene TRBJ2-1; the D is unclear. CDR3 length: 12 residues. Germline assignment: CDR1 SGDLS and CDR2 YYNGEE. Trimming cost V 3 bases and J 11 bases, with 12 bases left between them.

The V and J genes are TRBV5-6 and TRBJ2-1; TRBD2 is a possible D gene (5 bases). The V end was cut by 0 bases, the J end by 5 bases, with 21 bases between. The germline V gene has CDR1 SGHDT and CDR2 YYEEEE. This CDR3 is 18 amino acids long. The CDR3 DNA reads TGTGCCAGCAGCTTGGGGCTTGGGTCTGGACTTAGTAACAATGAGCAGTTCTTC. This codes for CASSLGLGSGLSNNEQFF.

This clone has only one observation. This chain links TRBV4-2 with TRBJ2-5; 15 bases align to TRBD2. Germline V lookup: CDR1 LGHNA, CDR2 YNFKEQ. The CDR3 is made up of 17 amino acids. V shed 4 bases, J shed 7 bases, and the junction held 10 bases outside the gene matches. CDR3 DNA sequence: TGTGCCAGCAGCCCCCTCGGGACTAGCGGGGGGCTGGCGACCCAGTACTTC. It encodes CASSPLGTSGGLATQYF.

The rearrangement uses TRBV27 and TRBJ2-3, with TRBD2 matching over 10 bases. CDR1 is MNHEY and CDR2 is SMNVEV in the germline V gene (reference sequence). Trimming at V came to 1 base and at J to 5 bases, leaving 3 bases not matched to a gene. The CDR3 covers 15 residues. Written as DNA, the CDR3 is TGTGCCAGCAGTTTATTCCTAGCGGGAGTAGATACGCAGTATTTT. Amino acids: CASSLFLAGVDTQYF.

The V and J genes are TRBV28 and TRBJ2-2; maybe TRBD2 (6 bases). The germline V gene has CDR1 MDHEN and CDR2 SYDVKM. The CDR3 totals 14 residues. V lost 6 bases and J lost 6, with 14 bases in between. The CDR3 is CASRRDFPPGELFF. CDR3 nucleotides: TGTGCCAGCAGGCGGGACTTCCCTCCCGGGGAGCTGTTTTTT.

CDR3 sequence reads: CASSLTEAYEQYF. The CDR3 coding sequence is TGTGCCAGCAGCTTGACCGAAGCCTACGAGCAGTACTTC. The chain couples TRBV27 to TRBJ2-7; no clear D. CDR1 is MNHEY and CDR2 is SMNVEV in the germline V gene (reference sequence). The CDR3 spans 13 residues. The germline V and J ends were trimmed by 6 bases and 2 bases, with 11 bases remaining between them.

This chain joins TRBV6-6 and TRBJ2-7; 8 bases map to TRBD2. The length of the CDR3 is 16 residues. J lost 6 bases, V lost 6 bases, and 16 bases had no gene match. The V gene's germline CDR1 is MNHNY and CDR2 SVGAGI (reference sequence). This CDR3 is CASSRRGAGEQAEQYF. The CDR3 bases are TGTGCCAGCAGCCGCAGAGGAGCGGGAGAACAGGCCGAGCAGTACTTC.

CDR3 loop: CASSVVGGSRNNEQFF. CDR3 bases: TGTGCCAGCAGCGTCGTAGGCGGGAGTCGGAACAATGAGCAGTTCTTC. V usage is TRBV9 and J usage is TRBJ2-1; 7 positions match TRBD2. The CDR3 is 16 residues long. Unmatched junction bases numbered 10, after V lost 2 bases and J lost 5 bases. Germline assignment: CDR1 SGDLS and CDR2 YYNGEE.

The rearrangement uses TRBV9 and TRBJ2-7; weak D call: TRBD2 (6 bases). The CDR3 runs to 14 residues. Germline assignment: CDR1 SGDLS and CDR2 YYNGEE. Between the trimmed V and J ends, which lost 0 bases and 1 base, there was a span of 8 bases. In DNA, the CDR3 is TGTGCCAGCAGCGTAGAGGAGGGATCCTACGAGCAGTACTTC. Encoded protein: CASSVEEGSYEQYF.

V gene TRBV7-9 combines with J gene TRBJ1-1; D is ambiguous. V gave up 5 bases and J gave up 3 bases, with 13 bases separating them. CDR1 is SEHNR and CDR2 is FQNEAQ in the germline V gene (reference sequence). The CDR3 length is 14 residues. The CDR3 bases are TGTGCCAGCAGCCCCGGACGGTTGTACACTGAAGCTTTCTTT. This gives the protein CASSPGRLYTEAFF.

CDR3 sequence (DNA): TGTGCCAGTTTAACAAGGGACGGGGACACTGAGCAGTTCTTC. Translation gives CASLTRDGDTEQFF. The gene calls are TRBV19 and TRBJ2-1; maybe TRBD1 (6 bases). V was trimmed by 8 bases and J by 9 bases, leaving 20 bases between them. CDR1 and CDR2 from the germline V gene are LNHDA and SQIVND (reference sequence). The CDR3 contains 14 residues.

V gene TRBV19 combines with J gene TRBJ1-1, with D unresolved. The ends were cut back, 7 bases at V and 0 bases at J, with 21 bases in the middle. The CDR3 contains 17 residues. Germline values: CDR1 LNHDA, CDR2 SQIVND (reference sequence). The CDR3: CASTPQYGRFMNTEAFF. The CDR3 DNA reads TGTGCCAGTACCCCCCAGTACGGCCGATTCATGAACACTGAAGCTTTCTTT.

The V gene is TRBV27, the J gene TRBJ2-7, with 8 nucleotides matching TRBD1. This CDR3 has 15 amino acids. Germline CDR1 reads MNHEY; CDR2 reads SMNVEV (reference sequence). The trim removed 2 bases at V and 3 bases at J, leaving 6 bases unmatched. This CDR3 is CASSLVPGGFYEQYF. For the CDR3, the DNA is TGTGCCAGCAGTTTAGTTCCAGGGGGCTTCTACGAGCAGTACTTC.

The chain uses TRBV5-6 and TRBJ1-1; 8 bases fit TRBD1. Germline lookup yields CDR1 SGHDT and CDR2 YYEEEE. This CDR3 has 14 amino acids. V shed 2 bases and J 1 base; nucleotides not matched to a gene: 1. The CDR3 DNA follows: TGTGCCAGCAGCTTCGGGACAGGGAACACTGAAGCTTTCTTT. Translated: CASSFGTGNTEAFF.

The gene calls are TRBV2 and TRBJ1-1; TRBD1 agrees at 8 bases. Per the germline V gene, CDR1 is SNHLY and CDR2 is FYNNEI. The CDR3 has 15 amino acids. V shed 6 bases, J shed 6 bases, and the junction held 12 bases outside the gene matches. The CDR3 DNA reads TGTGCCAGCAGACCCGGACAGGGAGCGGCGGCTGAAGCTTTCTTT. It codes for CASRPGQGAAAEAFF.